The rows below give T cell receptor beta chains drawn from one sample of a study of blood T cell repertoires in COVID-19. TCRdb's copy holds only in-frame clones and misses some; the assay was immunoSEQ multiplex PCR. The sample records some 200,000 clones, around 89% being singletons. Sequenced sample: PBMCs or T cells enriched from blood (not recorded which). The origin of the receptors is a woman aged 18-29 years in a cohort exposed to, infected with or recovered from COVID-19 (not recorded which). The CDR3 runs from the conserved cysteine through the conserved F or W. Fields, in order: clone size, J gene, V gene, D gene, CDR3 protein, CDR3 DNA. A D gene is named only where the DNA matches it firmly. The size of a clone is reported for some rows only, either as once, few or many, or as a class for expanded clones.

size: NA
J: TRBJ2-5
V: TRBV28
D: TRBD2
CDR3: CASGTSGGAFSETQYF
DNA: TGTGCCAGCGGGACTAGCGGGGGGGCTTTTTCGGAGACCCAGTACTTC

size: once
J: TRBJ2-1
V: TRBV10-3
D: TRBD1
CDR3: CAISRTGQGYNEQFF
DNA: TGTGCCATCAGTAGGACAGGGCAAGGGTACAATGAGCAGTTCTTC

size: NA
J: TRBJ1-1
V: TRBV2
D: NA
CDR3: CASSESRPGAFF
DNA: TGTGCCAGCAGTGAATCTCGACCAGGAGCTTTCTTT

size: once
J: TRBJ2-2
V: TRBV5-1
D: TRBD1
CDR3: CASSLGDREAGELFF
DNA: TGCGCCAGCAGCTTGGGGGACAGGGAGGCCGGGGAGCTGTTTTTT

size: once
J: TRBJ2-7
V: TRBV28
D: TRBD1
CDR3: CASSPGQGYEQYF
DNA: TGTGCCAGCAGCCCGGGACAGGGCTACGAGCAGTACTTC

size: NA
J: TRBJ2-1
V: TRBV14
D: TRBD2
CDR3: CASSLLGGGPLYNEQFF
DNA: TGTGCCAGCAGCCTATTGGGGGGAGGGCCCCTGTACAATGAGCAGTTCTTC

size: NA
J: TRBJ2-7
V: TRBV7-3
D: TRBD2
CDR3: CASSSSGGELYEQYF
DNA: TGTGCCAGCAGCTCATCGGGAGGGGAGCTCTACGAGCAGTACTTC

size: NA
J: TRBJ1-1
V: TRBV19
D: TRBD1
CDR3: CASTQPGQGWGTEAFF
DNA: TGTGCCAGTACTCAGCCGGGACAGGGCTGGGGCACTGAAGCTTTCTTT

size: NA
J: TRBJ1-6
V: TRBV2
D: TRBD1
CDR3: CASSEFLGETGKNSPLHF
DNA: TGTGCCAGCAGTGAATTTCTAGGAGAGACAGGGAAGAATTCACCCCTCCACTTT

size: NA
J: TRBJ2-5
V: TRBV28
D: TRBD1
CDR3: CASSKAGTGRLKAQYF
DNA: TGTGCCAGCAGTAAGGCCGGGACAGGTCGCCTGAAGGCCCAGTACTTC

size: NA
J: TRBJ2-1
V: TRBV10-3
D: NA
CDR3: CAISVGGTYNEQFF
DNA: TGTGCCATCAGTGTAGGGGGAACCTACAATGAGCAGTTCTTC

size: NA
J: TRBJ1-2
V: TRBV7-9
D: NA
CDR3: CASSFGSGVVYGYTF
DNA: TGTGCCAGCAGCTTCGGATCAGGGGTAGTCTATGGCTACACCTTC

size: NA
J: TRBJ2-2
V: TRBV19
D: NA
CDR3: CASSRVGGTGELFF
DNA: TGTGCCAGTAGTAGGGTCGGGGGCACCGGGGAGCTGTTTTTT

size: NA
J: TRBJ2-5
V: TRBV20-1
D: TRBD2
CDR3: CSASWGGQETQYF
DNA: TGCAGTGCTAGTTGGGGGGGCCAAGAGACCCAGTACTTC

size: NA
J: TRBJ1-5
V: TRBV24-1
D: NA
CDR3: CATSVSGVGNQPQHF
DNA: TGTGCCACCAGTGTTTCAGGGGTGGGAAATCAGCCCCAGCATTTT

size: NA
J: TRBJ2-1
V: TRBV5-1
D: TRBD1
CDR3: CASSSGGFDFEVF
DNA: TGCGCCAGCAGCTCAGGGGGCTTTGATTTTGAGGTCTTC

size: once
J: TRBJ1-3
V: TRBV19
D: NA
CDR3: CASSIVSSSGNTIYF
DNA: TGTGCCAGTAGCATTGTGAGTTCCTCTGGAAACACCATATATTTT

size: NA
J: TRBJ2-1
V: TRBV11-3
D: TRBD2
CDR3: CASSQRGGYNEQFF
DNA: TGTGCCAGCAGCCAGCGGGGGGGATACAATGAGCAGTTCTTC

size: NA
J: TRBJ2-5
V: TRBV14
D: TRBD2
CDR3: CASSYGLASGAETQYF
DNA: TGTGCCAGCAGCTACGGACTAGCGAGTGGGGCAGAGACCCAGTACTTC

size: NA
J: TRBJ1-2
V: TRBV4-1
D: TRBD1
CDR3: CASSQVSNLAGQGYYGYTF
DNA: TGCGCCAGCAGCCAAGTTTCTAACTTGGCGGGACAGGGTTACTATGGCTACACCTTC

size: NA
J: TRBJ2-2
V: TRBV2
D: TRBD2
CDR3: CASMEASGTGELFF
DNA: TGTGCCAGCATGGAGGCTAGCGGGACCGGGGAGCTGTTTTTT

size: NA
J: TRBJ1-2
V: TRBV5-1
D: NA
CDR3: CASSLEIGRASGYTF
DNA: TGCGCCAGCAGCTTGGAGATAGGAAGAGCGTCTGGCTACACCTTC

size: NA
J: TRBJ2-3
V: TRBV3-1/TRBV3-2
D: NA
CDR3: CGSQANTDTQYF
DNA: TGTGGATCTCAGGCTAACACAGATACGCAGTATTTT

size: NA
J: TRBJ2-1
V: TRBV13
D: TRBD2
CDR3: CATVRGAYNEQFF
DNA: TGTGCCACCGTGCGGGGGGCTTACAATGAGCAGTTCTTC